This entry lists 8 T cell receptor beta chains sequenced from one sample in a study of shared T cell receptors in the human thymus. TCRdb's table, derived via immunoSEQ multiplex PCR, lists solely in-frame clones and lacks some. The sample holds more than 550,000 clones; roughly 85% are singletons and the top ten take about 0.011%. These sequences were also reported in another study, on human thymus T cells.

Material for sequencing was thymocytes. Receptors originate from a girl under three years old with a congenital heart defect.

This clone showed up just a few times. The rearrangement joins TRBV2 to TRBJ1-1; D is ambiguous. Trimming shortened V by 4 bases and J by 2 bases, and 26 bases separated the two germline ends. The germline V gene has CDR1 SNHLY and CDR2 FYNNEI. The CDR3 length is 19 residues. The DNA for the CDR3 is TGTGCCAGCAGTGGGCTAGGTACTCCGATGGGTTTGTTTAACACTGAAGCTTTCTTT. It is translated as CASSGLGTPMGLFNTEAFF. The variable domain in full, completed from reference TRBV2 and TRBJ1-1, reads EPEVTQTPSHQVTQMGQEVILRCVPISNHLYFYWYRQILGQKVEFLVSFYNNEISEKSEIFDDQFSVERPDGSNFTLKIRSTKLEDSAMYFCASSGLGTPMGLFNTEAFFGQGTRLTVV.

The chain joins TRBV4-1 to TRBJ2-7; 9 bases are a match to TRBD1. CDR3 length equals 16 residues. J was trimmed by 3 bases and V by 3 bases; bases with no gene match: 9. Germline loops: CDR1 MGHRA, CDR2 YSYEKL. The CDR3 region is CASSHAGQGLFYEQYF. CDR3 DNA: TGCGCCAGCAGCCATGCCGGACAGGGGCTTTTCTACGAGCAGTACTTC.

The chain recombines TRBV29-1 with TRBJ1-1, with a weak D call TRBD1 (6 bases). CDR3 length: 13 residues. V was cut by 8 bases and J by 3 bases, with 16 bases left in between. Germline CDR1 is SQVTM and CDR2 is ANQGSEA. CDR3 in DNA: TGCAGCTTTAACAGACAGGCTGACACTGAAGCTTTCTTT. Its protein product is CSFNRQADTEAFF.

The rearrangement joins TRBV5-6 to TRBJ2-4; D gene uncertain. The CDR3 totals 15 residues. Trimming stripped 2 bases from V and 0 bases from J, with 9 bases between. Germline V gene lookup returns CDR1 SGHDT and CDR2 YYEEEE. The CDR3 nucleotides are TGTGCCAGCAGCTTTATAAACGGAGCCAAAAACATTCAGTACTTC. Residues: CASSFINGAKNIQYF. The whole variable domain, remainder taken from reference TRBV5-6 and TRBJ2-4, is DAGVTQSPTHLIKTRGQQVTLRCSPKSGHDTVSWYQQALGQGPQFIFQYYEEEERQRGNFPDRFSGHQFPNYSSELNVNALLLGDSALYLCASSFINGAKNIQYFGAGTRLSVL.

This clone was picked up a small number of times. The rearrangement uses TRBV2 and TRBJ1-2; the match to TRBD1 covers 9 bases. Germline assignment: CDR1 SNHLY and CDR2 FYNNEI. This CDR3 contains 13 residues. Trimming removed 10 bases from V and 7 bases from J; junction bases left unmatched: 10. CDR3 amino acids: CANSTGGVAGYTF. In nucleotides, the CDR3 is TGTGCCAACTCAACAGGGGGCGTTGCTGGCTACACCTTC.

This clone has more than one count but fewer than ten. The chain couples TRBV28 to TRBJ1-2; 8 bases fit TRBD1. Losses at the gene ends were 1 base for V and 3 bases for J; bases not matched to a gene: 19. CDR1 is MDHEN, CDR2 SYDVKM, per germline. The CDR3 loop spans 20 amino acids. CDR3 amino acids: CASSLFSHRGLTFWDYGYTF. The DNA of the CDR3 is TGTGCCAGCAGTTTATTTTCCCACAGGGGGTTAACATTCTGGGACTATGGCTACACCTTC.

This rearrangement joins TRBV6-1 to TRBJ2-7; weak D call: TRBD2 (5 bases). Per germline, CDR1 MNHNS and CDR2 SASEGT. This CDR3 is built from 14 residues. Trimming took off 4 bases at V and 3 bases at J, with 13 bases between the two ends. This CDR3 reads CASSGETGNYEQYF. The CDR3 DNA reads TGTGCCAGCAGTGGCGAAACCGGGAACTACGAGCAGTACTTC.

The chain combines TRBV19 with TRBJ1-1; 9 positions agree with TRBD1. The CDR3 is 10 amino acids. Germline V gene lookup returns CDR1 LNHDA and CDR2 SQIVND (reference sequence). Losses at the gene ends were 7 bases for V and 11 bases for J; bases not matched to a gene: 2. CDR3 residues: CASTGQGAFF. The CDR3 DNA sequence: TGTGCCAGTACTGGACAGGGGGCTTTCTTT.